This TCR beta chain stems from a study of beta chain features in type 1 diabetes. Study summary: In age, gender and cell yields, patients were similar to healthy donors. All samples yielded around 99 million examined sorted cells.

Of the isolated RNA, all was reverse transcribed, and so the sequenced material was expressed TCRB transcripts. This table comes from immunoSEQ multiplex PCR, and its TCRdb copy is limited to in-frame clones, with some not included. This table holds about 360,000 clones, about 12% found once. Heparinised blood was drawn once per donor, averaging about 116 mL. The CDR3 covers 16 residues. Germline-derived CDR1 and CDR2 are SNHLY and FYNNEI. The trim removed 7 bases at V and 2 bases at J, leaving 7 bases unmatched. This clonotype was sampled from a man aged 18 to 30 in good health. Source material: naive CD4+ T cells from blood. The V gene is TRBV2, the J gene TRBJ2-7; 14 nucleotides align to TRBD2. DNA for the CDR3: TGTGCCAGCAAACTGGGACTAGCGGGAGCTGCCTACGAGCAGTACTTC. Amino acids: CASKLGLAGAAYEQYF.